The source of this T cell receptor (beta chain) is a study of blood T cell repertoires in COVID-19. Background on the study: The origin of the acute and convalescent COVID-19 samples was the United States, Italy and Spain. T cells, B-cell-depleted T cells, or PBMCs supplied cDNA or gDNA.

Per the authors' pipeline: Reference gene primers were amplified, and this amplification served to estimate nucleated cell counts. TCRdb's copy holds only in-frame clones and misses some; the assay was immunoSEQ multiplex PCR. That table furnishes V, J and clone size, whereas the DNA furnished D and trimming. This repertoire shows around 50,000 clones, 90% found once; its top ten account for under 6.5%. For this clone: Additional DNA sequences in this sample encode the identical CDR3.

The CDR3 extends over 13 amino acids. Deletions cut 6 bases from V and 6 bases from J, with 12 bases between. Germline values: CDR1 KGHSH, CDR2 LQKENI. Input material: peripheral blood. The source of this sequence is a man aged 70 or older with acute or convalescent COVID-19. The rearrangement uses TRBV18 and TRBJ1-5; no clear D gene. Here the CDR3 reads CASSPGERQPQHF. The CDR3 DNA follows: TGTGCCAGCTCTCCCGGGGAGCGTCAGCCCCAGCATTTT.